This T cell receptor (beta chain) was found in a study of response to subunit inactivated influenza vaccine listed by TCRdb under 2018. Context from the whole study: Deep quantitative profiling of the T cell receptor repertoire was used in the study to follow responses to a trivalent subunit inactivated influenza vaccine. General study outcomes and caveats: The authors proposed that each seasonal influenza vaccination may bring in only a limited number of new T cells.

Only a few counts were recorded for this clonotype. Which antigen it targets is not known. No qualities accompany the bases; no much larger clone lies one base away. CDR1 and CDR2 were assigned from the germline V gene as SQVTM and ANQGSEA. V lost 5 bases and J lost 3 bases; the stretch between them is 11 bases long. The CDR3 has 12 amino acids, counting the end cysteine and phenylalanine. Only the CDR3 DNA stays, 36 bases, in frame from base 1. The method behind the library was RT-PCR. Instrument used: Illumina HiSeq 2500. TCRdb reprocessed the public reads (quality trimming at Q25 with fastp, clone calling with MiXCR) and kept in-frame beta chains. Under each unique CDR3 protein, matching rows form one entry showing the most common genes and DNA. The sample contains around 750,000 distinct CDR3 sequences, 21% of them found a single time. The ten top clones hold 10% of the sample.

The rearranged segments are TRBV29-1 and TRBJ2-7; TRBD1 is a weak D gene call, 5 bases matching. This sequence originates from a man in his forties or fifties who received an inactivated influenza vaccine. Donor details come from another sample of the same person, matched by shared clones. Sequenced here: PBMCs from blood, sampled 5 to 6 days after vaccination. The bases are TGCAGCGTTAGGGGAAAGGGCTACGAGCAGTACTTC. The encoded protein is CSVRGKGYEQYF.